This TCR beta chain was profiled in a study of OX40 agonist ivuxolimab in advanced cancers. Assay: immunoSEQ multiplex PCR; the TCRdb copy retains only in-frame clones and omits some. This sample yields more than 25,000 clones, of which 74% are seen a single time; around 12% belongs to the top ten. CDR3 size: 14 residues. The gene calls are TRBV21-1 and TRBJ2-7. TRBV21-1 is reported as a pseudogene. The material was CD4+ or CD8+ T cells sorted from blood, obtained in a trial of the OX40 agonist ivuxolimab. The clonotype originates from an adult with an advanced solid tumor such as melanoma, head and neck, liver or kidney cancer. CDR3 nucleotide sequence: TGTGCCAGCATGGGGACCACCGAAGATAGGGAGCAGTACTTC. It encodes CASMGTTEDREQYF.